This T cell receptor (beta chain) appears in the sequencing data of a study of blood T cell repertoires in COVID-19. Study-wide context: Samples representing acute and convalescent COVID-19 were sourced from the United States, Italy and Spain. Sources were T cells, B-cell-depleted T cells, or PBMCs; the material itself was cDNA or gDNA.

In the source study's methods: From reference gene primer amplification, estimates of nucleated cell counts were derived. Some clones are missing from TCRdb's copy, which holds only in-frame ones; the method was immunoSEQ multiplex PCR. V, J and clone size were drawn from that table, and D and trimming were deduced from the DNA. Of 100,000 to 150,000 clones in the sample, around 81% were seen once. The clonotype was recovered from a woman aged 55-69 years with active or convalescent COVID-19. Sequencing was done on a sample of peripheral blood.

The chain's CDR3 is CASSQARGASSYTF. The CDR3, as DNA: TGTGCCAGCAGCCAAGCCCGGGGGGCCTCGAGCTACACCTTC. This rearrangement joins TRBV3-1 (or the pseudogene TRBV3-2) to TRBJ1-2, with a possible D match to TRBD1 (6 bases). The CDR3 is made up of 14 amino acids. V was cut by 1 base and J by 9 bases, with 15 bases left in between. Germline values: CDR1 LGHDT, CDR2 YNNKEL (reference sequence).